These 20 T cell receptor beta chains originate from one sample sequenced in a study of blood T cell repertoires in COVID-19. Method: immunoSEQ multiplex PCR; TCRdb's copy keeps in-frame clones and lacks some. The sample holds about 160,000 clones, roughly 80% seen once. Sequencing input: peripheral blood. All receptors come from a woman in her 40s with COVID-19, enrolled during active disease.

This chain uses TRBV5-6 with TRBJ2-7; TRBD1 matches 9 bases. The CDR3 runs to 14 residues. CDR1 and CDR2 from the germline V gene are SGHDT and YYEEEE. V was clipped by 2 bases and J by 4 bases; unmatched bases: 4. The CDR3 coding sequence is TGTGCCAGCAGCTTTTTGGACAGGGGTTACGAGCAGTACTTC. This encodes CASSFLDRGYEQYF.

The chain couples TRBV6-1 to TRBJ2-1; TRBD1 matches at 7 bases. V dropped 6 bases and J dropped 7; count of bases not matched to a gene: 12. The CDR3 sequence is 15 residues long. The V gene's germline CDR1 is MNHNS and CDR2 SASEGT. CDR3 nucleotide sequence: TGTGCCAGCAGACTACAGGGGACCCTACGGAATGAGCAGTTCTTC. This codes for CASRLQGTLRNEQFF.

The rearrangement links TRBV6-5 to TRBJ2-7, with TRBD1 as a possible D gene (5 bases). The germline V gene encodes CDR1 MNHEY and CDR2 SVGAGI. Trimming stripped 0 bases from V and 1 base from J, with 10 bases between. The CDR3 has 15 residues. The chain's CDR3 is CASSYSARASYEQYF. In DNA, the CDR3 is TGTGCCAGCAGTTACTCAGCCAGGGCGTCCTACGAGCAGTACTTC.

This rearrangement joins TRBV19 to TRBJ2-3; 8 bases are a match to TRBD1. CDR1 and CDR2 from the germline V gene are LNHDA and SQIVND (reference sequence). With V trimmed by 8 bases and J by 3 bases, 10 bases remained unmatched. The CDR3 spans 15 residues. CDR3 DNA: TGTGCCAGTCTATCGACAGGGGCGGGGACAGATACGCAGTATTTT. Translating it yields CASLSTGAGTDTQYF.

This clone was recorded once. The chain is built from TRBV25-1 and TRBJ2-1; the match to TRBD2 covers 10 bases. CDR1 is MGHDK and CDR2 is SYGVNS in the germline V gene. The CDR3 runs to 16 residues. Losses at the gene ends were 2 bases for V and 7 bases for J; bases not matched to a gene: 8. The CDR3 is CASSELGASGRNEQFF. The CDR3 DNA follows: TGTGCCAGCAGTGAACTAGGAGCTAGCGGGAGAAATGAGCAGTTCTTC.

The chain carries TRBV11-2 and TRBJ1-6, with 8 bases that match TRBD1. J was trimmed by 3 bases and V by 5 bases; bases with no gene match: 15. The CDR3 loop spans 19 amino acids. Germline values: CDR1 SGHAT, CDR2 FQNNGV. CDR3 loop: CASSPKTGAPFHYNSPLHF. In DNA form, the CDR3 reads TGTGCCAGCAGCCCTAAGACAGGGGCCCCTTTCCACTATAATTCACCCCTCCACTTT.

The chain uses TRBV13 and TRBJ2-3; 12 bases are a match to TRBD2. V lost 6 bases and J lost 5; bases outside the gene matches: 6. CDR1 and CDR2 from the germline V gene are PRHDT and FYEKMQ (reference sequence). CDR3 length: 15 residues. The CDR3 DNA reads TGTGCCAGCAGAGGCCCGGGACTAGCGGGAGATACGCAGTATTTT. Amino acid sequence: CASRGPGLAGDTQYF.

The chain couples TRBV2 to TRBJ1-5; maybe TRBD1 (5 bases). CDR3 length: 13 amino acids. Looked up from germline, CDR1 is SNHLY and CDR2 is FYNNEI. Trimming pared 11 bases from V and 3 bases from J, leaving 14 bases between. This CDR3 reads CASGGENNQPQHF. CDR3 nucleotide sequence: TGTGCCTCGGGGGGGGAAAACAATCAGCCCCAGCATTTT.

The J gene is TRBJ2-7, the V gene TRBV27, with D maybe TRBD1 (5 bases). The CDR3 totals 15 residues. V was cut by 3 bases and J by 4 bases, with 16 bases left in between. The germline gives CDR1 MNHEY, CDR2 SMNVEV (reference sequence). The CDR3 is CASSFNPGLGYEQYF. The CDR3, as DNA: TGTGCCAGCAGTTTTAACCCAGGGTTAGGGTACGAGCAGTACTTC.

In DNA form, the CDR3 reads TGTGCCAGCTCCACCGGGACTTCCTCCTACGAGCAGTACTTC. It is translated as CASSTGTSSYEQYF. J is TRBJ2-7 and V is TRBV6-5; the D gene is possibly TRBD2 (6 bases). The germline CDR1 and CDR2 sequences are MNHEY and SVGAGI. With 8 bases removed from V and 0 bases from J, the gap between germline ends came to 14 bases. The CDR3 extends over 14 amino acids.

CDR3 sequence reads: CASSQEPGQSGYTF. CDR3 nucleotides: TGTGCCAGCAGCCAAGAACCCGGACAGTCGGGCTACACCTTC. The rearrangement uses TRBV4-2 and TRBJ1-2; TRBD1 might be the D (6 bases). This CDR3 spans 14 amino acids. CDR1 is LGHNA, CDR2 YNFKEQ, per germline. V lost 0 bases and J lost 8, with 13 bases in between.

CDR3 sequence (DNA): TGTGCCAGCAGCTTTAGGACAGGAGCGAACACCGGGGAGCTGTTTTTT. This sequence encodes CASSFRTGANTGELFF. The chain uses TRBV7-9 and TRBJ2-2; TRBD1 aligns across 7 bases. J lost 0 bases, V lost 3 bases, and 4 bases had no gene match. The length of the CDR3 is 16 residues. Germline lookup yields CDR1 SEHNR and CDR2 FQNEAQ (reference sequence). The full variable domain, its missing parts supplied by reference TRBV7-9 and TRBJ2-2, is DTGVSQNPRHKITKRGQNVTFRCDPISEHNRLYWYRQTLGQGPEFLTYFQNEAQLEKSRLLSDRFSAERPKGSFSTLEIQRTEQGDSAMYLCASSFRTGANTGELFFGEGSRLTVL.

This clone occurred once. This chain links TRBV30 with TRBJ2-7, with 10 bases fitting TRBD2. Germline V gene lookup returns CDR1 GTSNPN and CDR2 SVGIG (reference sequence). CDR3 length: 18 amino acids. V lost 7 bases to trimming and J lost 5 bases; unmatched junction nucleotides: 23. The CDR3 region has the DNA TGTGCCTCCTGGACTAGCGGCCCGATCCCGACCGGATCCGACGAGCAGTACGTC. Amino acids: CASWTSGPIPTGSDEQYV.

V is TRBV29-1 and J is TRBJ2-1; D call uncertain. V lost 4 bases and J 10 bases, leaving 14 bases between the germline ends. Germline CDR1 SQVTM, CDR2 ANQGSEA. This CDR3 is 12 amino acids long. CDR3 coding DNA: TGCAGCGTTGGTACTACCTTTCCGGAGCAGTTCTTC. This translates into CSVGTTFPEQFF.

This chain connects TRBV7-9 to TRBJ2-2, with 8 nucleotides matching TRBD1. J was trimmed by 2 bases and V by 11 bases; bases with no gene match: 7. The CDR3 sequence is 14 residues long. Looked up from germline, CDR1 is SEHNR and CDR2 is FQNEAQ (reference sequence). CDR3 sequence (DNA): TGTGCCGGAGGGGGACAGGACAACACCGGGGAGCTGTTTTTT. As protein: CAGGGQDNTGELFF.

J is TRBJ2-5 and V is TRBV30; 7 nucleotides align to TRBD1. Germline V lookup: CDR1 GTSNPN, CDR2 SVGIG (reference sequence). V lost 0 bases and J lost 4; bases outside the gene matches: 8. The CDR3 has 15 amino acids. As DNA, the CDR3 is TGTGCCTGGAGTGTAGGACAGGCCCGGAGAGAGACCCAGTACTTC. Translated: CAWSVGQARRETQYF.

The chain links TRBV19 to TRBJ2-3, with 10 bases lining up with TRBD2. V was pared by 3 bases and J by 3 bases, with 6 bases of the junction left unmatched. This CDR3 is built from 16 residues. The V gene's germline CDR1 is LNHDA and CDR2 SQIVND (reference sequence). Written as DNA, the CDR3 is TGTGCCAGTAGTATTGGAGCGGGGGGGAATACAGATACGCAGTATTTT. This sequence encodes CASSIGAGGNTDTQYF. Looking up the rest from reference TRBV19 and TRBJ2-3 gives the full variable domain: DGGITQSPKYLFRKEGQNVTLSCEQNLNHDAMYWYRQDPGQGLRLIYYSQIVNDFQKGDIAEGYSVSREKKESFPLTVTSAQKNPTAFYLCASSIGAGGNTDTQYFGPGTRLTVL.

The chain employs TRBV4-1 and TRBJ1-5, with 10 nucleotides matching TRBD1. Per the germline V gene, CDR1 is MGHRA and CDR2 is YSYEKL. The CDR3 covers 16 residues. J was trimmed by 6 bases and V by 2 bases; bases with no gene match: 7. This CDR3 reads CASSQPGQGLGQPQHF. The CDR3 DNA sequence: TGCGCCAGCAGCCAACCGGGACAGGGGTTGGGTCAGCCCCAGCATTTT.

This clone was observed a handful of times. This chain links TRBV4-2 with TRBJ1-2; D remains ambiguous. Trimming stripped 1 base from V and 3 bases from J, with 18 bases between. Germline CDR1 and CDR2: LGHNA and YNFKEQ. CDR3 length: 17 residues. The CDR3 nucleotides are TGTGCCAGCAGCCAAGTCGTTCTTCGGGGTCGGGACTATGGCTACACCTTC. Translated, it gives CASSQVVLRGRDYGYTF.

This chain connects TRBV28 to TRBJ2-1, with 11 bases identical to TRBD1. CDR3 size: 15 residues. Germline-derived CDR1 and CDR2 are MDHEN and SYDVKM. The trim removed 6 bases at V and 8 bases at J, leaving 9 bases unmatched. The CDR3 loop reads CASRVTGTGGDEQFF. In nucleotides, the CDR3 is TGTGCCAGCAGAGTCACCGGGACAGGGGGGGATGAGCAGTTCTTC.